The next 23 T cell receptor beta chains were all read from a single sample in a study of T cell repertoires in cytomegalovirus infection (dated by TCRdb to the late 2010s). The data were produced on an Illumina HiSeq 1500. TCRdb ran its own pipeline on the public reads, namely fastp trimming at Q25 and MiXCR clone calling, and kept in-frame beta chains. All rows with the same CDR3 protein become a single entry with the most common DNA and genes. The table for this sample lists roughly 800,000 distinct CDR3 sequences; approximately 32% of them were counted only once. The top ten clonotypes cover about an eighth of the sample. The treatment or condition label, as the study defines it: in vitro stimulation with specific CMV peptide epitopes to enrich CMV-specific T cells. No antigen has been assigned to these receptors. The sequenced sample was cultured CD8+ T cells from PBMCs, obtained from culture after CMV antigen stimulation. The receptors originated from a human donor in good health (CMV status not recorded). Some clones in this sample may be carry-over from other donors' samples.

This clonotype has a count of ten or more. This rearrangement joins TRBV5-6 to TRBJ1-1, with D hard to call. V lost 2 bases and J lost 5, with 10 bases in between. This CDR3 spans 13 amino acids. CDR1 SGHDT and CDR2 YYEEEE come from the germline V gene. The chain's CDR3 is CASSLVGSTEAFF. Here the CDR3 DNA reads TGTGCCAGCAGCTTAGTAGGTTCGACTGAAGCTTTCTTT.

A few counts support this clonotype. This chain joins TRBV4-2 and TRBJ1-5; D possibly corresponds to TRBD1 (5 bases). There are 16 residues in the CDR3. V was pared by 0 bases and J by 4 bases, with 13 bases between. Germline V gene sequence: CDR1 LGHNA, CDR2 YNFKEQ. The CDR3 DNA follows: TGTGCCAGCAGCCAAGATTTCCGGGGCCGGAATCAGCCCCAGCATTTT. This gives the protein CASSQDFRGRNQPQHF.

The V gene is TRBV20-1, the J gene TRBJ2-5, with a tentative D call TRBD2 (5 bases). The CDR3 sequence is 15 residues long. The germline CDR1 and CDR2 sequences are DFQATT and SNEGSKA (reference sequence). With 6 bases removed from V and 0 bases from J, the gap between germline ends came to 17 bases. The CDR3 loop is CSAEGISDYQETQYF. CDR3 sequence (DNA): TGCAGTGCCGAGGGTATCAGCGATTACCAAGAGACCCAGTACTTC.

This clonotype was counted ten times or more. The V call is TRBV7-6, the J call TRBJ2-5, with D possibly being TRBD1 or TRBD2 (5 bases each). The CDR3 totals 15 residues. Germline assignment: CDR1 SGHVS and CDR2 FNYEAQ. V was cut by 2 bases and J by 4 bases, with 14 bases left in between. The DNA of the CDR3 is TGTGCCAGCAGCTTATCTGGACCTGGGGGAGAGACCCAGTACTTC. It specifies CASSLSGPGGETQYF.

This clonotype appeared many times. The CDR3 spells CASSLVAIADEQFF. As DNA, the CDR3 is TGTGCCAGCAGTTTAGTCGCCATAGCAGATGAGCAGTTCTTC. V gene TRBV12-3 or TRBV12-4 combines with J gene TRBJ2-1; D call uncertain. The CDR3 length is 14 residues. V lost 1 base to trimming and J lost 8 bases, with 12 bases between them.

In DNA form, the CDR3 reads TGCGCCAGCAGCTTGCTAGCGGCCGCCGGGGAGCTGTTTTTT. Its protein product is CASSLLAAAGELFF. This sequence joins TRBV5-1 and TRBJ2-2; 7 positions agree with TRBD2. Unmatched junction bases numbered 3, after V lost 1 base and J lost 6 bases. The CDR3 runs 14 residues. CDR1 and CDR2 from the germline V gene are SGHRS and YFSETQ.

This clonotype was counted between two and nine times. This chain joins TRBV6-1 and TRBJ2-1, with a tentative D call TRBD2 (7 bases). Germline values: CDR1 MNHNS, CDR2 SASEGT. The CDR3 totals 16 residues. V dropped 8 bases and J dropped 7 bases, with 24 bases sitting between them. DNA for the CDR3: TGTGCCAGCGGCCTTTCTCCGGCGGGGGCCTTAAATGAGCAGTTCTTC. Its translation: CASGLSPAGALNEQFF.

The V and J genes are TRBV29-1 and TRBJ1-2, with TRBD1 matching 8 bases. This CDR3 contains 13 residues. J lost 4 bases, V lost 7 bases, and 8 bases had no gene match. Germline-derived CDR1 and CDR2 are SQVTM and ANQGSEA. The CDR3 DNA sequence: TGCAGCGCCTCAGGGGGCGACCCCTATGGCTACACCTTC. This gives the protein CSASGGDPYGYTF. The full variable domain, completed using reference TRBV29-1 and TRBJ1-2, is SAVISQKPSRDICQRGTSLTIQCQVDSQVTMMFWYRQQPGQSLTLIATANQGSEATYESGFVIDKFPISRPNLTFSTLTVSNMSPEDSSIYLCSASGGDPYGYTFGSGTRLTVV.

The sample holds a few counts of this clonotype. The genes are TRBV7-8 and TRBJ2-1; D is possibly TRBD2 (7 bases). V lost 4 bases and J 4 bases, leaving 14 bases between the germline ends. CDR1 SGHVS and CDR2 FQNEAQ come from the germline V gene. The CDR3 sequence is 15 residues long. The CDR3 spells CASSSNRGGYNEQFF. The CDR3 nucleotides read TGTGCCAGCAGCTCCAATAGGGGGGGATACAATGAGCAGTTCTTC.

The CDR3, as DNA: TGTGCCAGCAGCGTAGTGTCTGGCGGAGTATGGGGCACTGAAGCTTTCTTT. Its protein is CASSVVSGGVWGTEAFF. The chain has TRBV9 and TRBJ1-1; D remains unclear. This CDR3 has 17 amino acids. The V gene's germline CDR1 is SGDLS and CDR2 YYNGEE. The V end was cut by 0 bases, the J end by 4 bases, with 19 bases between.

In its sample, this clonotype was seen many times. The chain uses TRBV7-6 and TRBJ2-1; D is unresolved. The germline gives CDR1 SGHVS, CDR2 FNYEAQ. The CDR3 length is 12 residues. Trimming left V 3 bases short and J 9 bases short, with 9 bases between. CDR3 amino acids: CASSFEGSEQFF. CDR3 in DNA: TGTGCCAGCAGCTTTGAAGGAAGTGAGCAGTTCTTC.

This clonotype was detected ten times or more. The V gene is TRBV7-8, the J gene TRBJ1-5; D unclear. This CDR3 is 16 amino acids long. V shed 0 bases and J shed 2 bases, with 11 bases lying between them. Germline V gene sequence: CDR1 SGHVS, CDR2 FQNEAQ. CDR3 residues: CASSLARWGGNQPQHF. In DNA form, the CDR3 reads TGTGCCAGCAGCTTAGCGCGCTGGGGAGGCAATCAGCCCCAGCATTTT. The full variable domain, its missing parts supplied by reference TRBV7-8 and TRBJ1-5, is GAGVSQSPRYKVAKRGQDVALRCDPISGHVSLFWYQQALGQGPEFLTYFQNEAQLDKSGLPSDRFFAERPEGSVSTLKIQRTQQEDSAVYLCASSLARWGGNQPQHFGDGTRLSIL.

Only a few counts were recorded for this clonotype. This chain connects TRBV27 to TRBJ2-1; 7 bases align to TRBD2. The J segment lost 5 bases and the V segment lost 9 bases, leaving 7 bases of the junction unmatched. Germline CDR1 MNHEY, CDR2 SMNVEV (reference sequence). The length of the CDR3 is 13 residues. The CDR3 DNA reads as TGTGCCAGTAGCTGGGGGGGGAACAATGAGCAGTTCTTC. This codes for CASSWGGNNEQFF.

The chain has TRBV12-3 or TRBV12-4 and TRBJ1-2; TRBD1 aligns across 10 bases. With V trimmed by 6 bases and J by 3 bases, 10 bases remained unmatched. The CDR3 is 16 amino acids. The CDR3 region is CASSPGGDRGHYGYTF. The CDR3, as DNA: TGTGCCAGCAGCCCGGGAGGGGACAGGGGTCACTATGGCTACACCTTC.

This clonotype was counted between two and nine times. The gene calls are TRBV20-1 and TRBJ1-1; no definite D call. Per germline, CDR1 DFQATT and CDR2 SNEGSKA (reference sequence). The V and J ends lost 1 base and 2 bases respectively, with 5 bases between them. This CDR3 has 12 residues. As DNA, the CDR3 is TGCAGTGCTAGAGGCAGAAACACTGAAGCTTTCTTT. This encodes CSARGRNTEAFF.

The rearrangement links TRBV7-6 to TRBJ2-6; D not resolved. The V and J ends lost 10 bases and 0 bases respectively, with 7 bases between them. The CDR3 spans 13 residues. Germline V gene sequence: CDR1 SGHVS, CDR2 FNYEAQ. The CDR3 DNA reads as TGTGCCACCATTAACTCTGGGGCCAACGTCCTGACTTTC. Amino acid sequence: CATINSGANVLTF.

This clonotype has more than one count but fewer than ten. The chain recombines TRBV10-3 with TRBJ2-3; weak D call: TRBD2 (6 bases). The CDR3 has 15 residues. Germline CDR1 and CDR2: ENHRY and SYGVKD. V dropped 3 bases and J dropped 2 bases, with 12 bases sitting between them. This chain's CDR3 is CAISDSAGLTDTQYF. The CDR3 bases are TGTGCCATCAGTGACTCTGCGGGGCTCACAGATACGCAGTATTTT.

The chain employs TRBV7-3 and TRBJ1-2, with D tentatively TRBD1 (5 bases). CDR1 is SGHTA and CDR2 is FQGTGA in the germline V gene. This CDR3 comprises 16 residues. Trimming took off 0 bases at V and 6 bases at J, with 17 bases between the two ends. DNA of the CDR3: TGTGCCAGCAGCTTAACAAGCGCCCCAGACAGACATGGCTACACCTTC. It yields the protein CASSLTSAPDRHGYTF.

The V gene is TRBV4-1, the J gene TRBJ1-2; 7 bases are shared with TRBD1. This CDR3 has 18 amino acids. V shed 2 bases, J shed 5 bases, and the junction held 17 bases outside the gene matches. CDR1 MGHRA and CDR2 YSYEKL come from the germline V gene. The CDR3 reads CASSQLGGGGLPFYGYTF. The CDR3 bases are TGCGCCAGCAGCCAACTAGGGGGAGGGGGCCTCCCTTTTTATGGCTACACCTTC.

This clonotype was picked up a small number of times. The rearrangement links TRBV7-9 to TRBJ2-2; unclear D gene. The CDR3 covers 12 residues. V was pared by 5 bases and J by 6 bases, with 7 bases between. Germline V gene data show CDR1 as SEHNR and CDR2 as FQNEAQ (reference sequence). CDR3 DNA: TGTGCCAGCAGCCACCCTGCCGGGGAGCTGTTTTTT. This gives the protein CASSHPAGELFF.

This sequence joins TRBV7-9 and TRBJ2-1; 9 nucleotides match TRBD2. Germline V lookup: CDR1 SEHNR, CDR2 FQNEAQ (reference sequence). V shed 4 bases, J shed 7 bases, and the junction held 5 bases outside the gene matches. This CDR3 has 14 amino acids. The chain's CDR3 is CASSSGLALNEQFF. CDR3 in DNA: TGTGCCAGCAGCTCGGGACTAGCCCTAAATGAGCAGTTCTTC.

This clonotype was detected many times. The rearrangement links TRBV7-8 to TRBJ2-7; D not certain. The V gene's germline CDR1 is SGHVS and CDR2 FQNEAQ. V dropped 2 bases and J dropped 3 bases, with 8 bases sitting between them. There are 13 residues in the CDR3. CDR3 sequence: CASSLYGDYEQYV. The CDR3 bases are TGTGCCAGCAGCTTATACGGAGACTACGAGCAGTACGTC.

Only a few counts were recorded for this clonotype. The chain couples TRBV29-1 to TRBJ1-1; TRBD1 is a possible D gene (5 bases). The CDR3 runs to 12 residues. V gave up 0 bases and J gave up 6 bases, with 8 bases separating them. Germline values: CDR1 SQVTM, CDR2 ANQGSEA. CDR3 coding DNA: TGCAGCGTTGAAGAGACGGGGGCTGAAGCTTTCTTT. It specifies CSVEETGAEAFF.